A selection of T cell receptor beta chains follows, all from one sample in a study of CXCR3-negative and CXCR3-positive naive CD8 T cells. No DNA is given; TCRdb re-called the 5' RACE reads and lists each CDR3 protein once. The ten most abundant clones cover about 1.1% of a sample with 75,000 to 95,000 distinct CDR3 sequences. Sample: naive CXCR3- CD8+ T cells from blood. The receptors were sampled from a human donor in good health. Some clones in this sample may be carry-over from other donors' samples. The CDR3 runs from the conserved cysteine through the conserved F or W.

cdr3_aa: CASSPPSDLFYEQYF
v_call: TRBV7-9
j_call: TRBJ2-7

cdr3_aa: CASSWAGGYEQYF
v_call: TRBV28
j_call: TRBJ2-7

cdr3_aa: CASSKTVVLLDTQYF
v_call: TRBV2
j_call: TRBJ2-3

cdr3_aa: CASSFSYEQYF
v_call: TRBV5-6
j_call: TRBJ2-7

cdr3_aa: CASSPTGANTEAFF
v_call: TRBV7-3
j_call: TRBJ1-1

cdr3_aa: CASSPVSSYEQYF
v_call: TRBV7-9
j_call: TRBJ2-7

cdr3_aa: CSVEDLRGQTYEQYF
v_call: TRBV29-1
j_call: TRBJ2-7

cdr3_aa: CASSFGVTEAFF
v_call: TRBV12-3/TRBV12-4
j_call: TRBJ1-1

cdr3_aa: CSVVGRGPKDTQYF
v_call: TRBV29-1
j_call: TRBJ2-3

cdr3_aa: CASSLGDVSYTF
v_call: TRBV28
j_call: TRBJ1-2

cdr3_aa: CSALARTGELFF
v_call: TRBV29-1
j_call: TRBJ2-2

cdr3_aa: CASSPPVSSGRQYEQYF
v_call: TRBV28
j_call: TRBJ2-7

cdr3_aa: CSAPDRGYEQFF
v_call: TRBV29-1
j_call: TRBJ2-1

cdr3_aa: CAIREQGGGNQPQHF
v_call: TRBV10-3
j_call: TRBJ1-5

cdr3_aa: CASSTRTSGGQSSYNEQFF
v_call: TRBV5-1
j_call: TRBJ2-1

cdr3_aa: CASSSTSGAYNEQFF
v_call: TRBV7-9
j_call: TRBJ2-1

cdr3_aa: CASSVAKDRMNTGELFF
v_call: TRBV9
j_call: TRBJ2-2

cdr3_aa: CASSLILGTGGEDTQYF
v_call: TRBV28
j_call: TRBJ2-3

cdr3_aa: CAISELASGAYEQYF
v_call: TRBV10-3
j_call: TRBJ2-7

cdr3_aa: CASSLVEGLASPEQYF
v_call: TRBV5-1
j_call: TRBJ2-7

cdr3_aa: CSVDIRVGDTQYF
v_call: TRBV29-1
j_call: TRBJ2-3

cdr3_aa: CASSFRNYNEQFF
v_call: TRBV5-4
j_call: TRBJ2-1

cdr3_aa: CASSDSTGGTATQYF
v_call: TRBV6-4
j_call: TRBJ2-3

cdr3_aa: CASSPDRDDGANTEAFF
v_call: TRBV19
j_call: TRBJ1-1